This paragraph reports one T cell receptor beta chain. Germline lookup yields CDR1 MNHEY and CDR2 SVGEGT. The CDR3 is 12 residues long. Trimming removed 10 bases at V and 11 bases at J, with 18 bases between. This sample is drawn from a study of early T cells in non-severe SARS-CoV-2 infection. About the research overall: Whole-blood bulk RNA, unsorted, was sequenced, and chains were unpaired.

The TCR library protocol attached unique molecular identifiers to the individual cDNA molecules. TCRdb reprocessed the 5' RACE reads with MiXCR, giving one entry per CDR3 protein. The sample includes 75,000 or so distinct CDR3 sequences, roughly 12% of them seen just once. Material for sequencing was whole blood. The TCR originated in an adult who was a healthcare worker with PCR-confirmed SARS-CoV-2 infection or an uninfected control (not recorded which). This chain links TRBV6-2 or TRBV6-3 with TRBJ2-4; a possible D gene is TRBD1 (6 bases). The CDR3 here is CANRQAGYVQYF. The CDR3 DNA follows: TGTGCCAACAGACAGGCTGGATACGTTCAGTACTTC.